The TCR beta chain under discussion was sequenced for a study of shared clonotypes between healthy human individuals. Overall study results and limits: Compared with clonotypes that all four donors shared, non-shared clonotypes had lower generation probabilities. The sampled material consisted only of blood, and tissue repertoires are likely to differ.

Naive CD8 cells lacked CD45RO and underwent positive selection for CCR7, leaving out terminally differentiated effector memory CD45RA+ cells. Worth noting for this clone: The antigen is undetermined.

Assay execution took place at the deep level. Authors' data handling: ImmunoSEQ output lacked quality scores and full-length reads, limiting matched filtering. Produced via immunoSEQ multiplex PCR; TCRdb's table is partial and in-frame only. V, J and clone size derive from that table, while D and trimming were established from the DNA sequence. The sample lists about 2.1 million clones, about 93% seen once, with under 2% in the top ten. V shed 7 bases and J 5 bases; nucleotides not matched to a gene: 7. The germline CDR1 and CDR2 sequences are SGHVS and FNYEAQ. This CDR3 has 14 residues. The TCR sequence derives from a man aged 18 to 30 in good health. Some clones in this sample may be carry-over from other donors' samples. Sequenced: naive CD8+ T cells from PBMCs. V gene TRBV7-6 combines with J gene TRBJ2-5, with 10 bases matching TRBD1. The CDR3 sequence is CASTTGGEEETQYF. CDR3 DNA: TGTGCCAGCACGACAGGGGGCGAGGAGGAGACCCAGTACTTC.